This T cell receptor (beta chain) was obtained from a study of blood T cell repertoires in COVID-19. About the research overall: Whether acute or convalescent, the COVID-19 samples came from the United States, Italy and Spain. The cDNA or gDNA used as material had been derived from T cells, B-cell-depleted T cells, or PBMCs.

Per the study methods: The authors estimated nucleated cell counts from reference gene primer amplification. Profiled with immunoSEQ multiplex PCR; TCRdb holds only in-frame clones, not every one. V and J calls plus clone size are reproduced from that table; the DNA served to infer D and trimming. This repertoire shows about 200,000 clones, roughly 94% found once; its top ten account for 0.6% to 0.9%. Seattle's enrolled individuals joined amid active infection and were then monitored longitudinally. The CDR3 spans 15 residues. The junction had 10 bases not matched to a gene; V was cut back by 8 bases and J by 6 bases. CDR1 is LNHDA and CDR2 is SQIVND in the germline V gene (reference sequence).

This sequence joins TRBV19 and TRBJ1-5, with TRBD1 matching 10 bases. The sample taken for sequencing was peripheral blood. The origin of this receptor is a man aged 30-40 years with COVID-19, enrolled during active disease. The CDR3 is CASVGRDRGVQPQHF. The CDR3 DNA is TGTGCCAGTGTGGGTCGGGACAGGGGCGTTCAGCCCCAGCATTTT.